This TCR beta chain was captured by sequencing in a study of control samples from healthy donors and cancer patients. This CDR3 region has 14 residues. Germline CDR1 is LNHNV and CDR2 is YYDKDF (reference sequence). V shed 1 base, J shed 10 bases, and the junction held 6 bases outside the gene matches. Here immunoSEQ multiplex PCR was the method, and the copy in TCRdb shows in-frame clones only, minus some. This sample has 60,000 to 80,000 clones, with about 88% found just once. The sequencing sample was made of blood. This sequence originates from a woman in her forties or fifties in good health. The chain is built from TRBV15 and TRBJ1-4; 7 bases are shared with TRBD1. The CDR3 DNA reads as TGTGCCACCAGCAGAGGACAGGGTAGGGGAAAACTGTTTTTT. Amino acids: CATSRGQGRGKLFF.